These 4 T cell receptor beta chains share one sample of origin, sequenced in a study of neurological immune-mediated disorders. Specified time point: longitudinal time-point 1 (baseline). TCRdb re-derived calls from the 5' RACE reads in MiXCR, one entry per CDR3 protein. The repertoire holds tens of thousands of distinct CDR3 sequences, with around 10% as singletons. Sequencing input: PBMCs. Receptors were obtained from a male donor with HTLV-1-associated myelopathy (HAM/TSP).

This clonotype came up many times. The J gene is TRBJ1-3, the V gene TRBV25-1, with TRBD1 identical over 9 bases. Per germline, CDR1 MGHDK and CDR2 SYGVNS. Unmatched junction bases numbered 5, after V lost 8 bases and J lost 0 bases. The length of the CDR3 is 15 residues. The CDR3 loop reads CASGGQGFSGNTIYF. The CDR3 DNA reads TGTGCCAGCGGCGGACAGGGGTTCTCTGGAAACACCATATATTTT. Combining the CDR3 with reference TRBV25-1 and TRBJ1-3 gives the whole variable domain EADIYQTPRYLVIGTGKKITLECSQTMGHDKMYWYQQDPGMELHLIHYSYGVNSTEKGDLSSESTVSRIRTEHFPLTLESARPSHTSQYLCASGGQGFSGNTIYFGEGSWLTVV.

There are many counts of this clonotype. The rearrangement joins TRBV7-9 to TRBJ2-1; 7 bases are a match to TRBD1. The CDR3 runs to 14 residues. J was trimmed by 6 bases and V by 5 bases; bases with no gene match: 7. Per germline, CDR1 SEHNR and CDR2 FQNEAQ (reference sequence). The CDR3: CASSVIQGINEQFF. The CDR3 nucleotides are TGTGCCAGCAGCGTAATACAGGGGATCAATGAGCAGTTCTTC. The complete variable domain, with remaining parts taken from reference TRBV7-9 and TRBJ2-1, reads DTGVSQNPRHKITKRGQNVTFRCDPISEHNRLYWYRQTLGQGPEFLTYFQNEAQLEKSRLLSDRFSAERPKGSFSTLEIQRTEQGDSAMYLCASSVIQGINEQFFGPGTRLTVL.

The chain employs TRBV28 and TRBJ2-6; D possibly corresponds to TRBD2 (7 bases). V was shortened by 4 bases and J by 2 bases, with 12 bases between the two germline ends. CDR3 length: 16 amino acids. CDR1 is MDHEN and CDR2 is SYDVKM in the germline V gene. The CDR3 sequence: CASSSAGAAGANVLTF. The CDR3 region has the DNA TGTGCCAGCAGTTCCGCGGGGGCCGCTGGGGCCAACGTCCTGACTTTC.

This clonotype was detected many times. The chain links TRBV6-2 or TRBV6-3 to TRBJ2-7; the D gene is possibly TRBD2 (6 bases). This CDR3 has 16 residues. The germline gives CDR1 MNHEY, CDR2 SVGEGT. Trimming removed 5 bases at V and 4 bases at J, with 21 bases between. CDR3 coding DNA: TGTGCCAGCAGTCTACCTCCCGGGACTGCACTTTACGAGCAGTACTTC. Residues: CASSLPPGTALYEQYF.